This T cell receptor beta chain came from a study of T cell responses to AZD1222 COVID-19 vaccine. Notes on the study in general: Repertoire sampling occurred only after the peak T cell response.

TCRdb's copy holds only in-frame clones and misses some; the assay was immunoSEQ multiplex PCR. The profile covers 78,000 or so clones, with over 60% appearing a single time and 40% to 55% taken by the ten largest. The germline V gene encodes CDR1 SGHVS and CDR2 FQNEAQ. J was trimmed by 1 base and V by 4 bases; bases with no gene match: 9. The CDR3 is 16 amino acids. In regard to this clone: Its antigen remains unknown.

The starting material was peripheral blood, obtained 28 days after the second AZD1222 dose. The origin of this receptor is an adult who received the AZD1222 COVID-19 vaccine. This chain connects TRBV7-8 to TRBJ1-1, with 7 bases lining up with TRBD1. As DNA, the CDR3 is TGTGCCAGCAGCTACCGAGCCGGGACAGCGAACACTGAAGCTTTCTTT. Amino acids: CASSYRAGTANTEAFF.